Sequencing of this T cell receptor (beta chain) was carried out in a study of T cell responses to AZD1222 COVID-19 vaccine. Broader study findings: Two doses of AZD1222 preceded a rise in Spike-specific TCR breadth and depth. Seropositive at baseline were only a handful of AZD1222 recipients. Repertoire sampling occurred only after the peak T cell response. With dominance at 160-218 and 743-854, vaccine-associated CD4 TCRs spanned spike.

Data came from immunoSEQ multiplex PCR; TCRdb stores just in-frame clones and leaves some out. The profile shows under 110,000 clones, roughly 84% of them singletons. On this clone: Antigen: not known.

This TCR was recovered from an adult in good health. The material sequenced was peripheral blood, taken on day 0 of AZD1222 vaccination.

The CDR3: CASSLVWDRGDNEQFF. Here the CDR3 DNA reads TGTGCCAGCAGTTTGGTATGGGACAGGGGAGACAATGAGCAGTTCTTC. The V and J genes are TRBV27 and TRBJ2-1; 10 bases agree with TRBD1. The ends lost 3 bases at V and 5 bases at J; junction bases unmatched: 7. Germline lookup yields CDR1 MNHEY and CDR2 SMNVEV (reference sequence). The CDR3 is 16 amino acids.